Listed below are T cell receptor beta chains from one sample, sequenced in a study of early T cells in non-severe SARS-CoV-2 infection. TCRdb re-called the 5' RACE reads with MiXCR, one entry per CDR3 protein. The sample lists about 84,000 distinct CDR3 sequences, roughly an eighth occurring once. The sequenced sample consisted of whole blood. These receptors all stem from an adult who was a healthcare worker with PCR-confirmed SARS-CoV-2 infection or an uninfected control (not recorded which). CDR3s include the opening cysteine and the closing phenylalanine or tryptophan. A D gene is named only where the DNA matches it firmly. Size tells how often a clone was seen (once, few, many) or the class of an expanded clone, and some rows leave it out.

-,11,TRBJ2-3,TRBV29-1,-,CSVNVADTQYF,TGCAGCGTTAATGTGGCAGATACGCAGTATTTT
-,13,TRBJ2-2,TRBV29-1,many,CSVESLNTGELFF,TGCAGCGTTGAGAGTCTGAACACCGGGGAGCTGTTTTTT
TRBD2,18,TRBJ2-7,TRBV28,many,CASSYPAVGGSGVYEQYF,TGTGCCAGCAGCTACCCTGCCGTGGGAGGTAGCGGGGTCTACGAGCAGTACTTC
-,14,TRBJ1-3,TRBV28,many,CASSPESSGNTIYF,TGTGCCAGCAGCCCAGAGTCCTCTGGAAACACCATATATTTT
TRBD1,19,TRBJ2-3,TRBV9,-,CASSVELGTGPTSTDTQYF,TGTGCCAGCAGCGTAGAATTAGGGACAGGACCTACTAGCACAGATACGCAGTATTTT
-,14,TRBJ1-2,TRBV27,many,CASSLGPEIYGYTF,TGTGCCAGCAGTTTGGGGCCGGAGATCTATGGCTACACCTTC
-,16,TRBJ2-7,TRBV5-1,many,CASSLTQQGLVYEQYF,TGCGCCAGCAGCCTCACCCAGCAGGGGTTGGTCTACGAGCAGTACTTC
-,13,TRBJ2-1,TRBV27,many,CASSLLGDGEQFF,TGTGCCAGCAGTTTATTGGGGGATGGGGAGCAGTTCTTC
-,12,TRBJ1-4,TRBV11-3,-,CASSVGPEKLFF,TGTGCCAGCAGCGTCGGACCCGAAAAACTGTTTTTT
TRBD2,14,TRBJ2-1,TRBV10-1,-,CASSESSGRNEQFF,TGCGCCAGCAGTGAATCTAGCGGGAGAAATGAGCAGTTCTTC
TRBD2,15,TRBJ2-3,TRBV7-6,-,CASSLSGGQPDTQYF,TGTGCCAGCAGCCTTAGCGGGGGCCAACCGGATACGCAGTATTTT
-,11,TRBJ1-1,TRBV28,-,CASSPRAEAFF,TGTGCCAGCAGTCCGAGGGCGGAAGCTTTCTTT
TRBD2,16,TRBJ2-1,TRBV3-1,few,CASSQDLGAGEGEQFF,TGTGCCAGCAGCCAAGATCTAGGAGCGGGAGAGGGTGAGCAGTTCTTC
-,12,TRBJ1-5,TRBV7-9,many,CASSSLNQPQHF,TGTGCCAGCAGCTCCCTTAATCAGCCCCAGCATTTT
TRBD2,14,TRBJ2-1,TRBV6-4,few,CASSARTSGGEQFF,TGTGCCAGCAGTGCCCGGACTAGCGGGGGGGAGCAGTTCTTC
TRBD2,15,TRBJ2-7,TRBV6-5,few,CASSYSASGRYEQYF,TGTGCCAGCAGTTACTCGGCTAGCGGGAGATACGAGCAGTACTTC
-,13,TRBJ1-1,TRBV20-1,few,CSARWEGGTEAFF,TGCAGTGCTAGATGGGAGGGGGGGACTGAAGCTTTCTTT
-,14,TRBJ2-1,TRBV7-2,-,CASSLSRAYNEQFF,TGTGCCAGCAGCTTAAGCAGGGCCTACAATGAGCAGTTCTTC
-,12,TRBJ1-1,TRBV10-3,many,CAISTSLTRAFF,TGTGCCATCAGCACAAGCCTGACGCGGGCTTTCTTT
TRBD1,15,TRBJ2-1,TRBV4-2,few,CASSQETGADNEQFF,TGTGCCAGCAGCCAAGAAACAGGGGCCGACAATGAGCAGTTCTTC
-,14,TRBJ2-7,TRBV28,-,CASSRHGEVRGQYF,TGTGCCAGCAGCCGCCATGGTGAGGTTCGAGGGCAGTACTTC
-,13,TRBJ1-4,TRBV20-1,many,CSAKQPLKEKLFF,TGCAGTGCTAAACAGCCGCTTAAGGAAAAACTGTTTTTT
TRBD1,14,TRBJ2-7,TRBV6-1,many,CASSVRDRGLEQYF,TGTGCCAGCAGTGTCCGGGACAGGGGGCTCGAGCAGTACTTC
TRBD2,15,TRBJ2-5,TRBV9,many,CASSVLAGVGETQYF,TGTGCCAGCAGCGTACTAGCGGGAGTTGGAGAGACCCAGTACTTC
TRBD2,12,TRBJ2-7,TRBV20-1,-,CSASVGLEEQYF,TGCAGTGCTAGTGTGGGACTAGAGGAGCAGTACTTC
-,13,TRBJ2-7,TRBV28,many,CASSSEYSYEQYF,TGTGCCAGCAGTTCCGAGTACTCCTACGAGCAGTACTTC
TRBD1,16,TRBJ2-3,TRBV12-3/TRBV12-4,few,CASSLNGQGRTDTQYF,TGTGCCAGCAGTCTGAATGGACAGGGCCGAACAGATACGCAGTATTTT
TRBD2,15,TRBJ2-1,TRBV28,few,CASRPLAGGWNEQFF,TGTGCCAGCAGACCACTAGCGGGGGGCTGGAATGAGCAGTTCTTC
TRBD1,17,TRBJ2-1,TRBV5-1,few,CASSLDPGQGTYNEQFF,TGCGCCAGCAGCTTGGATCCCGGACAGGGGACCTACAATGAGCAGTTCTTC
TRBD1,13,TRBJ1-2,TRBV7-9,many,CASSPGTVYGYTF,TGTGCCAGCAGCCCCGGGACAGTCTATGGCTACACCTTC
-,15,TRBJ2-7,TRBV6-1,-,CASSERGGRFGEQYF,TGTGCCAGCAGTGAAAGAGGGGGGAGATTCGGCGAGCAGTACTTC
TRBD1,15,TRBJ2-1,TRBV6-2/TRBV6-3,many,CASSRGTGSLNEQFF,TGTGCCAGCAGCCGCGGGACAGGGAGTTTGAATGAGCAGTTCTTC
-,15,TRBJ1-4,TRBV9,many,CASSPFGEMYEKLFF,TGTGCCAGCAGCCCATTCGGGGAAATGTATGAAAAACTGTTTTTT
TRBD1,15,TRBJ1-2,TRBV2,many,CASARGQGYFDGYTF,TGTGCCAGCGCAAGGGGACAGGGATATTTTGATGGCTACACCTTC
TRBD1,14,TRBJ2-5,TRBV7-2,-,CASRRQGLAETQYF,TGTGCCAGCAGAAGACAGGGGCTGGCAGAGACCCAGTACTTC
TRBD1,14,TRBJ2-7,TRBV5-1,-,CASSRDSLSYEQYF,TGCGCCAGCAGTCGGGACAGCCTATCCTACGAGCAGTACTTC
-,15,TRBJ2-7,TRBV29-1,few,CSVGVGSLSSYEQYF,TGCAGCGTTGGCGTAGGGAGTCTTAGCTCCTACGAGCAGTACTTC
-,12,TRBJ2-7,TRBV7-9,few,CASSSGGAEQYF,TGTGCCAGCAGCTCTGGCGGGGCCGAGCAGTACTTC
-,16,TRBJ2-6,TRBV6-5,-,CASSYSRGLGANVLTF,TGTGCCAGCAGTTACTCCCGGGGGCTTGGGGCCAACGTCCTGACTTTC
-,11,TRBJ2-1,TRBV18,few,CASSPLYEQFF,TGTGCCAGCTCCCCTCTGTATGAGCAGTTCTTC
TRBD2,15,TRBJ2-2,TRBV7-3,many,CASSDLAGATGELFF,TGTGCCAGCAGCGATCTAGCGGGAGCCACCGGGGAGCTGTTTTTT
-,13,TRBJ2-5,TRBV7-2,-,CASSFSWRETQYF,TGTGCCAGCAGCTTTTCGTGGCGAGAGACCCAGTACTTC
TRBD2,14,TRBJ2-3,TRBV20-1,many,CSARVGRGRDTQYF,TGCAGTGCTAGAGTTGGGAGGGGTCGAGATACGCAGTATTTT
-,13,TRBJ1-1,TRBV27,-,CASSFRRNTEAFF,TGTGCCAGCAGTTTCCGACGGAACACTGAAGCTTTCTTT
-,11,TRBJ2-5,TRBV29-1,many,CSALPGETQYF,TGCAGCGCACTCCCGGGGGAGACCCAGTACTTC
-,14,TRBJ2-2,TRBV27,few,CASTLGDTTGELFF,TGTGCCAGCACCCTTGGGGACACCACCGGGGAGCTGTTTTTT
-,15,TRBJ1-1,TRBV5-6,many,CASSLARPLTLEAFF,TGTGCCAGCAGCTTGGCGCGGCCCCTCACACTGGAAGCTTTCTTT
-,14,TRBJ2-7,TRBV4-1,many,CASSQDNWEFEQYF,TGCGCCAGCAGCCAAGATAACTGGGAATTCGAGCAGTACTTC
TRBD1,16,TRBJ2-7,TRBV19,-,CASSTPDRGSSYEQYF,TGTGCCAGTAGTACTCCGGACAGGGGGAGTTCCTACGAGCAGTACTTC
-,11,TRBJ2-7,TRBV29-1,-,CSVETARQQYF,TGCAGCGTTGAGACAGCCCGGCAGCAGTACTTC
-,15,TRBJ2-7,TRBV7-2,many,CASSLGAGLGSEQYF,TGTGCCAGCAGCTTAGGTGCAGGGCTGGGAAGCGAGCAGTACTTC
-,15,TRBJ2-5,TRBV24-1,-,CATSDGGNRGETQYF,TGTGCCACCAGTGATGGCGGAAACCGGGGAGAGACCCAGTACTTC
-,11,TRBJ1-2,TRBV29-1,many,CSVINSYGYTF,TGCAGCGTTATAAACAGCTATGGCTACACCTTC
-,13,TRBJ1-2,TRBV18,-,CASSHDLLYGYTF,TGTGCCAGCTCACACGACCTACTCTATGGCTACACCTTC
-,15,TRBJ1-3,TRBV7-8,many,CASSLEGTPGNTIYF,TGTGCCAGCAGCTTAGAAGGGACACCTGGAAACACCATATATTTT
-,13,TRBJ1-6,TRBV5-1,-,CASRPAPETPLHF,TGCGCCAGCAGGCCCGCCCCCGAGACGCCCCTCCACTTT
-,15,TRBJ1-3,TRBV11-2,many,CASRTTRGGGNTIYF,TGTGCCAGCAGAACCACCAGGGGAGGCGGAAACACCATATATTTT
-,15,TRBJ2-3,TRBV6-6,many,CASSIGTYDADTQYF,TGTGCCAGCAGTATAGGGACATACGACGCGGATACGCAGTATTTT
-,15,TRBJ2-1,TRBV7-9,-,CASSSIRAMRNEQFF,TGTGCCAGCAGCTCCATTCGGGCCATGAGGAATGAGCAGTTCTTC
TRBD2,16,TRBJ2-1,TRBV7-6,many,CASSLGTSGSDNEQFF,TGTGCCAGCAGCTTAGGGACTAGCGGGAGTGACAATGAGCAGTTCTTC